Listed below are T cell receptor beta chains from one sample, sequenced in a study of control samples from healthy donors and cancer patients. The repertoire was sequenced with immunoSEQ multiplex PCR; TCRdb's copy has only in-frame clones and lacks some. Found here are about 150,000 clones, approximately 94% of them singletons; the top ten hold about 1.4%. Sequenced material: blood. These receptors came from a woman aged 18-29 years in good health. CDR3s include the opening cysteine and the closing phenylalanine or tryptophan. A D gene is named only where the DNA matches it firmly. Only part of the rows carry a size: once, few, many, or a class if the clone is expanded.

abundance	d_gene	v_gene	j_gene	CDR3nt	CDR3aa
-	-	TRBV6-5	TRBJ1-2	TGTGCCAGCAGTTACTCGATTGGGGGGGCGTCTGGCTACACCTTC	CASSYSIGGASGYTF
-	TRBD1	TRBV10-3	TRBJ1-2	TGTGCCATCAGTATGGGACAGGGGGCCTCGGTGGGCTACACCTTC	CAISMGQGASVGYTF
-	-	TRBV6-2/TRBV6-3	TRBJ1-5	TGTGCCAGCAGTTACTCGCGGGGGCCCCCTGGTCCCAATCAGCCCCAGCATTTT	CASSYSRGPPGPNQPQHF
-	TRBD1	TRBV6-6	TRBJ1-6	TGTGCCAGCAGAAAGACAGGGCAGTCACCCCTCCACTTT	CASRKTGQSPLHF
-	-	TRBV2	TRBJ1-2	TGTGCCAGCCAGGGATTTAACTATGGCTACACCTTC	CASQGFNYGYTF
-	-	TRBV2	TRBJ2-3	TGTGCCAGCAGTGGAGGAGGGCGCCTGGGGCAGTATTTT	CASSGGGRLGQYF
-	-	TRBV11-2	TRBJ1-5	TGTGCCAGCAGCTTATCGGGACAGCCCCAGCATTTT	CASSLSGQPQHF
-	TRBD1	TRBV5-5	TRBJ1-2	TGTGCCAGCAGCTTACAGGGGAGCTATGGCTACACCTTC	CASSLQGSYGYTF
-	-	TRBV6-1	TRBJ1-6	TGTGCCAGCAGTGAACCCTACAGGGTCGGAAATTCACCCCTCCACTTT	CASSEPYRVGNSPLHF
-	-	TRBV7-8	TRBJ2-7	TGTGCCAGCAGCCCGTCCGCCTACGAGCAGTACTTC	CASSPSAYEQYF
-	-	TRBV5-6	TRBJ1-1	TGTGCCAGCAGCTTGGGAAGCACTGAAGCTTTCTTT	CASSLGSTEAFF
once	TRBD1	TRBV9	TRBJ2-3	TGTGCCAGCAGCGTAGTGGGACTTACAGGGGGCTTAGAGACAGATACGCAGTATTTT	CASSVVGLTGGLETDTQYF
-	-	TRBV15	TRBJ1-6	TGTGCCACCAGCCCCAGAGCTGGGGATAATTCACCCCTCCACTTT	CATSPRAGDNSPLHF
once	TRBD2	TRBV6-2/TRBV6-3	TRBJ2-1	TGTGCCAGCAGTACCCCTAGCGGGGGGGCCTCCTACAATGAGCAGTTCTTC	CASSTPSGGASYNEQFF
-	TRBD1	TRBV24-1	TRBJ2-2	TGTGCCACCAGTGAAACCAGGGGGCGTCTTCCCGGGGAGCTGTTTTTT	CATSETRGRLPGELFF
-	-	TRBV11-3	TRBJ1-6	TGTGCCAGCAGCTTAGATCAAAATTCACCCCTCCACTTT	CASSLDQNSPLHF
-	TRBD2	TRBV9	TRBJ2-7	TGTGCCAGCAGCGTAGCTAGCGGGAGTCCCTACGAGCAGTACTTC	CASSVASGSPYEQYF
-	TRBD2	TRBV2	TRBJ2-1	TGTGCCACCGCCCAGGGTAGCGTCCGGGAGGTGCAGTTCTTC	CATAQGSVREVQFF
-	-	TRBV5-1	TRBJ1-5	TGCGCCAGCAGCTTGGAAGGGGTTTTCAATCAGCCCCAGCATTTT	CASSLEGVFNQPQHF
-	-	TRBV5-6	TRBJ2-2	TGTGCCAGCAGCTTTATGACCGGGGAGCTGTTTTTT	CASSFMTGELFF
-	-	TRBV15	TRBJ1-5	TGTGCCACCAGCAGAGATCTCAGCACAGTATTTCAGCCCCAGCATTTT	CATSRDLSTVFQPQHF
-	-	TRBV18	TRBJ1-1	TGTGCCAGCTCCCGACTACCTAAGGACACTGAAGCTTTCTTT	CASSRLPKDTEAFF
-	-	TRBV2	TRBJ1-2	TGTGCCAGCAGCACCGGGACAAATTATGGCTACACCTTC	CASSTGTNYGYTF
once	TRBD1	TRBV11-3	TRBJ1-1	TGTGCCAGCAGCTCTAGACAGGGGGGGAACACTGAAGCTTTCTTT	CASSSRQGGNTEAFF
-	-	TRBV4-3	TRBJ2-1	TGCGCCAGCAGCCAAGACAGGGACGTATACAATGAGCAGTTCTTC	CASSQDRDVYNEQFF
-	-	TRBV5-1	TRBJ1-6	TGCGCCAGCAGCCTCTCCGAGAGCTCCTATAATTCACCCCTCCACTTT	CASSLSESSYNSPLHF
-	TRBD2	TRBV28	TRBJ2-1	TGTGCCAGCAGTTTGGGAGGTAGCGGGATCTACAATGAGCAGTTCTTC	CASSLGGSGIYNEQFF
-	-	TRBV30	TRBJ1-4	TGTGCCTGGAGTGTCTGGGGTCGCCGGGGGCTGTGTGAAAAACTGTTTTTT	CAWSVWGRRGLCEKLFF
few	-	TRBV27	TRBJ1-5	TGTGCCAGCGGACCAGTTGATGGAGGGATCCATCAGCCCCAGCATTTT	CASGPVDGGIHQPQHF
-	-	TRBV9	TRBJ1-2	TGTGCCAGCAGCGTAGACGACAGACTAAACTATGGCTACACCTTC	CASSVDDRLNYGYTF
-	TRBD2	TRBV14	TRBJ2-7	TGTGCCAGCAGCCAACCTGCACTAGCGGGGCGGACCTACGAGCAGTACTTC	CASSQPALAGRTYEQYF
-	TRBD1	TRBV18	TRBJ1-5	TGTGCCAGCTCACTACTCCGGGACAGGGGAGGCAATCAGCCCCAGCATTTT	CASSLLRDRGGNQPQHF
-	TRBD1	TRBV5-6	TRBJ1-6	TGTGCCAGCAGCTGGGGACAGGGGCGATGGTCACCCCTCCACTTT	CASSWGQGRWSPLHF
once	-	TRBV28	TRBJ1-4	TGTGCCAGCAGTCCCTCGAGGTTTGCAACTAATGAAAAACTGTTTTTT	CASSPSRFATNEKLFF
-	TRBD2	TRBV6-2/TRBV6-3	TRBJ2-3	TGTGCCAGCAGTCTCCTCCGGACTAGCGGGAGGGGCACAGATACGCAGTATTTT	CASSLLRTSGRGTDTQYF
-	-	TRBV28	TRBJ2-6	TGTGCCAGCAGTTCTCCGGGGGGGGCCAACGTCCTGACTTTC	CASSSPGGANVLTF
-	TRBD1	TRBV19	TRBJ1-3	TGTGCCAGTAGTGAGGACAGGGGGATCTCTGGAAACACCATATATTTT	CASSEDRGISGNTIYF
-	TRBD2	TRBV6-2/TRBV6-3	TRBJ2-5	TGTGCCAGCAGTTCGGGACTAGCGGGAGCAGAGACCCAGTACTTC	CASSSGLAGAETQYF
-	-	TRBV28	TRBJ2-3	TGTGCCAGCAGCGAAAGGAGGGGGCTAGGCACAGATACGCAGTATTTT	CASSERRGLGTDTQYF
-	-	TRBV27	TRBJ1-6	TGTGCCAGCTGCCGGCAGTCTAATTCACCCCTCCACTTT	CASCRQSNSPLHF
-	TRBD1	TRBV6-5	TRBJ1-1	TGTGCCAGCAGGGGACAGCTAATAGGGAACACTGAAGCTTTCTTT	CASRGQLIGNTEAFF
-	-	TRBV18	TRBJ1-1	TGTGCCAGCTCACAATCGTCCGGCACCCGTACAACTGAAGCTTTCTTT	CASSQSSGTRTTEAFF
-	TRBD1	TRBV7-6	TRBJ2-7	TGTGCCAGCAGCTTCCCCCCCGGGACAGGAACCTACGAGCAGTACTTC	CASSFPPGTGTYEQYF
-	-	TRBV11-2	TRBJ2-7	TGTGCCAGCAGCTTAGTGTGGCAGGGGAACGAGCAGTACTTC	CASSLVWQGNEQYF
-	-	TRBV9	TRBJ2-1	TGTGCCAGCAGCTCTATTGTTAGCAGCAATGAGCAGTTCTTC	CASSSIVSSNEQFF
-	-	TRBV29-1	TRBJ1-1	TGCAGCGCATCGCTCATGAACACTGAAGCTTTCTTT	CSASLMNTEAFF
-	TRBD2	TRBV29-1	TRBJ2-7	TGCAGTGCTGGAGGGAGGGCTAGCTACGAGCAGTACTTC	CSAGGRASYEQYF
-	TRBD1	TRBV5-4	TRBJ2-7	TGTGCCAGCACCCCCCCGGGACAGGGGCCCTACGAGCAGTACTTC	CASTPPGQGPYEQYF
-	-	TRBV5-4	TRBJ1-1	TGTGCCAGCAGTCAGGGAGGCCCTGAAGCTTTCTTT	CASSQGGPEAFF
-	-	TRBV3-1/TRBV3-2	TRBJ2-6	TGTGCCAGCAGCACCCGGAGCGGGGCCAACGTCCTGACTTTC	CASSTRSGANVLTF
-	-	TRBV25-1	TRBJ1-1	TGTGCCAGCAGCGACATGTCGGGGGGTGTAAGGACTGAAGCTTTCTTT	CASSDMSGGVRTEAFF
-	-	TRBV3-1/TRBV3-2	TRBJ1-5	TGTGCCAGCAGCCAAGATCGAGGGGATCGTCAGCCCCAGCATTTT	CASSQDRGDRQPQHF
-	-	TRBV6-5	TRBJ2-7	TGTGCCAGCAGGTTAGGGGGGGCAGGGGACGAGCAGTACTTC	CASRLGGAGDEQYF
-	TRBD2	TRBV10-3	TRBJ2-3	TGTGCCATCAGAGGGACTAGCGGGAATGGGACAGATACGCAGTATTTT	CAIRGTSGNGTDTQYF
-	-	TRBV10-3	TRBJ1-6	TGTGCCATCGTTCCCCGCCCGGGGGGGCCCCTCCACTTT	CAIVPRPGGPLHF
-	TRBD2	TRBV18	TRBJ2-5	TGTGCCAGCTCAACCGGGACTAGCGGTGGCTTGGAGACCCAGTACTTC	CASSTGTSGGLETQYF
-	-	TRBV19	TRBJ2-3	TGTGCCACTTCTGATTGGGGCACGAGTCCTGATACGCAGTATTTT	CATSDWGTSPDTQYF
-	TRBD1	TRBV27	TRBJ1-6	TGTGCCAGCAGGGGACAGTGGAATTCACCCCTCCACTTT	CASRGQWNSPLHF
-	-	TRBV28	TRBJ1-1	TGTGCCAGCAACTTGGGTGATCGGGGGAGGGGAAACACTGAAGCTTTCTTT	CASNLGDRGRGNTEAFF
once	-	TRBV29-1	TRBJ2-3	TGCAGCGTTGCGGTTGTGGGCCCGCTTAGCACAGATACGCAGTATTTT	CSVAVVGPLSTDTQYF